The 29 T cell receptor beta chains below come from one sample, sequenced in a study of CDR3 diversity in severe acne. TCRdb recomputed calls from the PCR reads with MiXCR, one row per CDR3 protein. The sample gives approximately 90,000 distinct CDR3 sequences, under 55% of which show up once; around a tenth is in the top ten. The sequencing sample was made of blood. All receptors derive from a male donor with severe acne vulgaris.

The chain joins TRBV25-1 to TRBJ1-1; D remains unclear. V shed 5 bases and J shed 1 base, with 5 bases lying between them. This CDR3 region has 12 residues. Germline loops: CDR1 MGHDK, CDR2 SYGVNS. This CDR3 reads CASSWRNTEAFF. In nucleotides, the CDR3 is TGTGCCAGCAGTTGGAGGAACACTGAAGCTTTCTTT.

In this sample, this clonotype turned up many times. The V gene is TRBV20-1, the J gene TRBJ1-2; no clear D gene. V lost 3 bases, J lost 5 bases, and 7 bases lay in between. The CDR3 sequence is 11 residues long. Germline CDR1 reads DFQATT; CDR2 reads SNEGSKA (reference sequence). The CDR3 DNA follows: TGCAGTGCTAGTGAGGGTTATGGCTACACCTTC. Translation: CSASEGYGYTF.

The CDR3 here is CATSEPLAGGFLGQETQYF. CDR3 bases: TGTGCCACCAGTGAACCGCTAGCGGGAGGGTTCTTAGGCCAAGAGACCCAGTACTTC. The chain joins TRBV24-1 to TRBJ2-5; TRBD2 agrees at 12 bases. CDR3 size: 19 residues. CDR1 and CDR2 from the germline V gene are KGHDR and SFDVKD. J lost 1 base, V lost 4 bases, and 12 bases had no gene match.

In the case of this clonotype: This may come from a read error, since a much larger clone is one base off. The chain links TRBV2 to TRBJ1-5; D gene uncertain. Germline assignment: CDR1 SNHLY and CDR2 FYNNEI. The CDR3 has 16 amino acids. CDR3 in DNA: TGTGCCAGCAGGGGTCTTCGAGGCTATAGCAATCAGTCCCAGCATTTT. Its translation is CASRGLRGYSNQSQHF.

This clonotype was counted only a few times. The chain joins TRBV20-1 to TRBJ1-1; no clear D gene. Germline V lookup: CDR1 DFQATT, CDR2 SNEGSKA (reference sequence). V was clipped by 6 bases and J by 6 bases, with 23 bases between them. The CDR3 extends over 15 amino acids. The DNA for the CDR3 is TGCAGTGCCCATCACTTCGTCGGCAGGCGCCCTGAAGCTTTCTTT. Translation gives CSAHHFVGRRPEAFF.

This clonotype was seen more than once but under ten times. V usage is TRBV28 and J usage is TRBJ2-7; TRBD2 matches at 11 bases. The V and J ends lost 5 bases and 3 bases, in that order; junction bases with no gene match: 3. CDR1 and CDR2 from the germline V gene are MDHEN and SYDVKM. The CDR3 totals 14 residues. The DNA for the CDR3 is TGTGCCAGCAGTAATAGCGGGAGGGACTACGAGCAGTACGTC. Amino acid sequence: CASSNSGRDYEQYV.

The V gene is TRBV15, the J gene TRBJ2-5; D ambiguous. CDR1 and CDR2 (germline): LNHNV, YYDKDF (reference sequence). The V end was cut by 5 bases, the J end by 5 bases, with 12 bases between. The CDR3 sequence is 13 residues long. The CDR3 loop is CATSSLLGETQYF. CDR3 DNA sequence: TGTGCCACCAGCTCCCTGCTGGGGGAGACCCAGTACTTC.

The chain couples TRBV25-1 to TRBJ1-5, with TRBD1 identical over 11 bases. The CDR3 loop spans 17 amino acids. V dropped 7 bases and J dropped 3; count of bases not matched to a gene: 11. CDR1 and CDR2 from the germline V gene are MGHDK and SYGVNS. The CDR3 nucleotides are TGTGCCAGCACCCCCGGGACAGGGGGGGGGTTCAATCAGCCCCAGCATTTT. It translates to CASTPGTGGGFNQPQHF.

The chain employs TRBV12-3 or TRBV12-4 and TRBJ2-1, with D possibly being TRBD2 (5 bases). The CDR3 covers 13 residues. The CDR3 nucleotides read TGTGGCTCGGGGAGTAGCTCCTACAATGAGCAGTTCTTC. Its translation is CGSGSSSYNEQFF.

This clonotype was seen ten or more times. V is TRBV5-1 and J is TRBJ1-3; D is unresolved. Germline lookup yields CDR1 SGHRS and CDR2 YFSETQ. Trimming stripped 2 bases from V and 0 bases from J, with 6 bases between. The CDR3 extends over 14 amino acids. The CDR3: CASSFTDSGNTIYF. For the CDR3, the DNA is TGCGCCAGCAGCTTTACAGACTCTGGAAACACCATATATTTT.

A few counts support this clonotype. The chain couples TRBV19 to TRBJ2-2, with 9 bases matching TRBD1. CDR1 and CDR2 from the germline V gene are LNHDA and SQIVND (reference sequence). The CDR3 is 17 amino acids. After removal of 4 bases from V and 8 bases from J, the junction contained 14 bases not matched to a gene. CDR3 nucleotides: TGTGCCAGTAGTAGGGGACAGGGAGTAATATCAGCTGGGGAGCTGTTTTTT. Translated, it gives CASSRGQGVISAGELFF.

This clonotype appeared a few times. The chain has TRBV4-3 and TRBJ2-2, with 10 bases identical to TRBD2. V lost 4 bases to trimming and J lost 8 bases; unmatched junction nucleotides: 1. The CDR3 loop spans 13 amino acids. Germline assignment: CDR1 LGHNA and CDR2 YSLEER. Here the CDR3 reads CASSLAGGGELFF. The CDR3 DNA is TGCGCCAGCAGCCTAGCGGGAGGAGGGGAGCTGTTTTTT.

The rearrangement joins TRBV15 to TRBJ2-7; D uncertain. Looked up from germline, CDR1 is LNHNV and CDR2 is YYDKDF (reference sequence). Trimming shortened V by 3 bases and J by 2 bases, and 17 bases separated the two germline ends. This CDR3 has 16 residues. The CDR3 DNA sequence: TGTGCCACCAGCAGCTTCTTTGCAGGACCCGCCTACGAGCAGTACTTC. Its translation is CATSSFFAGPAYEQYF.

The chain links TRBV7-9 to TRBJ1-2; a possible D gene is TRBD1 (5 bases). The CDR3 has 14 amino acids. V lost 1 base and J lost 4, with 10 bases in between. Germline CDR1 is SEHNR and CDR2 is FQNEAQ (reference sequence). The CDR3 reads CASSLGGTSYGYTF. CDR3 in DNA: TGTGCCAGCAGCTTAGGGGGCACCTCCTATGGCTACACCTTC.

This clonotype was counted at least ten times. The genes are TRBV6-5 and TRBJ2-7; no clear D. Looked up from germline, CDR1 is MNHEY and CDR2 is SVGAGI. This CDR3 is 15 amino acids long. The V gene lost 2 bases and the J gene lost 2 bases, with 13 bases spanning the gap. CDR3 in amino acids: CASSYVGRQAYEQYF. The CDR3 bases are TGTGCCAGCAGTTACGTTGGCAGACAAGCCTACGAGCAGTACTTC.

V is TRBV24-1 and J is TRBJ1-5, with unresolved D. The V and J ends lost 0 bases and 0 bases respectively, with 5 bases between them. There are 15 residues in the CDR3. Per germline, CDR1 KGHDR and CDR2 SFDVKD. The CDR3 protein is CATSDLWISNQPQHF. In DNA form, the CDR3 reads TGTGCCACCAGTGATTTGTGGATTAGCAATCAGCCCCAGCATTTT.

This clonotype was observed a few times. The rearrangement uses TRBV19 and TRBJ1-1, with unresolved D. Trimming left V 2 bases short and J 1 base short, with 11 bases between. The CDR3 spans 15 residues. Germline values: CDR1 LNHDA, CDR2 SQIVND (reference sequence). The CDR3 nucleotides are TGTGCCAGTAGTATACCCTGGCAAGCGAACACTGAAGCTTTCTTT. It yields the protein CASSIPWQANTEAFF.

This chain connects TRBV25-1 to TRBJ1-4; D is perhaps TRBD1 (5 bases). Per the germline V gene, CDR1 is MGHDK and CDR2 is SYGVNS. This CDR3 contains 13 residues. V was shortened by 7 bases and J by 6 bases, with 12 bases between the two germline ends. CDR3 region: CASTPGGDEKLFF. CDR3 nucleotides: TGTGCCAGCACCCCCGGGGGGGATGAAAAACTGTTTTTT.

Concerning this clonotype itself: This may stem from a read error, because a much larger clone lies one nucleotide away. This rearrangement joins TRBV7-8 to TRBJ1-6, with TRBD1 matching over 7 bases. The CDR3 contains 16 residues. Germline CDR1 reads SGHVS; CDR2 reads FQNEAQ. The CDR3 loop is CASSKGASSYDSPLHF. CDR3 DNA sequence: TGTGCCAGCAGCAAGGGGGCTAGCTCCTATGATTCACCCCTCCACTTT.

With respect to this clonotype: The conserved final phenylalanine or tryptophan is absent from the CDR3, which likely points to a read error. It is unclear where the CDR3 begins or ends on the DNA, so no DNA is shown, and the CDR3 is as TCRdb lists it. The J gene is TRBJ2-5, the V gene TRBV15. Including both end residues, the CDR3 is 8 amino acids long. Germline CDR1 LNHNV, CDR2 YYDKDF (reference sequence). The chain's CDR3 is CATSRESA.

In DNA, the CDR3 is TGCAGCGTGGGACAGCCCAATCAGCCCCAGCATTTT. It codes for CSVGQPNQPQHF. V gene TRBV29-1 combines with J gene TRBJ1-5; 7 bases are a match to TRBD1. V gave up 6 bases and J gave up 3 bases; unmatched junction bases: 2. Germline values: CDR1 SQVTM, CDR2 ANQGSEA. The CDR3 consists of 12 residues.

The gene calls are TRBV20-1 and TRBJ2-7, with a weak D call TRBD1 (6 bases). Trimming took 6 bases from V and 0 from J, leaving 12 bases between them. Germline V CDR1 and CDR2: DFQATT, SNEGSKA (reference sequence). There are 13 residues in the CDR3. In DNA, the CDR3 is TGCAGTGCCCCCGGACAGAGCTCCTACGAGCAGTACTTC. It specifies CSAPGQSSYEQYF.

CDR3 DNA sequence: TGTGCCAGCAGTCTCCTGACAGGTAGTGGCTACACCTTC. This encodes CASSLLTGSGYTF. The gene calls are TRBV12-3 or TRBV12-4 and TRBJ1-2; weak D call: TRBD1 (6 bases). This CDR3 is built from 13 residues. Trimming took 5 bases from V and 7 from J, leaving 14 bases between them.

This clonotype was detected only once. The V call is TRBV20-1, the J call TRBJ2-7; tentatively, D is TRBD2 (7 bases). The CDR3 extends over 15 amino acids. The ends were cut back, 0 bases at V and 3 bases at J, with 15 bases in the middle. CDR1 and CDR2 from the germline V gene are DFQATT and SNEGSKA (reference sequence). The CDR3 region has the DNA TGCAGTGCTAGAGAAGAAGGGAGGGGGTTCTACGAGCAGTACTTC. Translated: CSAREEGRGFYEQYF.

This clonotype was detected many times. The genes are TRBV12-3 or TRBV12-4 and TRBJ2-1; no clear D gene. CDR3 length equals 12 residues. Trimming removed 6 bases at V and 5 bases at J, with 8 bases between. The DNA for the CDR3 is TGTGCCAGCAGACCCATGGACAATGAGCAGTTCTTC. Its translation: CASRPMDNEQFF.

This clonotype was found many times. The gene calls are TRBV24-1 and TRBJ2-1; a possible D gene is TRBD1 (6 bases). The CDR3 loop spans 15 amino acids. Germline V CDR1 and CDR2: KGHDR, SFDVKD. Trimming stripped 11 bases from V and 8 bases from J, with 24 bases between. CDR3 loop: CAIQLDRRSIDEQFF. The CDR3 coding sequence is TGTGCCATCCAACTCGACAGGAGGAGTATCGATGAGCAGTTCTTC.

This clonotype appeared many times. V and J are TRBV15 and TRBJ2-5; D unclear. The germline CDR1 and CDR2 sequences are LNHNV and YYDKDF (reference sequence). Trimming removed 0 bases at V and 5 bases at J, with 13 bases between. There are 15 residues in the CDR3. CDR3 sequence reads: CATSRERQTQETQYF. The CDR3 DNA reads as TGTGCCACCAGCAGAGAACGCCAGACTCAGGAGACCCAGTACTTC.

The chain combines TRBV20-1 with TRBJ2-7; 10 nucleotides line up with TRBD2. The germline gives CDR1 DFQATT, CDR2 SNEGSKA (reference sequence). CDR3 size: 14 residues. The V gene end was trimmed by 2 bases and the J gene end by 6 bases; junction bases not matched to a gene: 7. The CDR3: CSARSGRDLGEQYF. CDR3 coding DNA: TGCAGTGCTAGAAGCGGGAGGGACCTGGGCGAGCAGTACTTC.

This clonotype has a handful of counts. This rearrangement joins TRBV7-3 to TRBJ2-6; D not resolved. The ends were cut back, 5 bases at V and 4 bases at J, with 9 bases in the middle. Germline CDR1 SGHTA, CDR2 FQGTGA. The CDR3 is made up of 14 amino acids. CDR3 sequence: CASSDPSGANVLTF. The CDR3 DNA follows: TGTGCCAGCAGCGACCCTTCCGGGGCCAACGTCCTGACTTTC.